This T cell receptor beta chain was found in a study of blood T cell repertoires in COVID-19. V was pared by 3 bases and J by 1 base, with 7 bases between. From germline, CDR1 is SGHRS and CDR2 YFSETQ. The CDR3 extends over 13 amino acids. The repertoire was sequenced with immunoSEQ multiplex PCR; TCRdb's copy has only in-frame clones and lacks some. The data show about 430,000 clones, more than 70% seen once. This clone showed up just a few times. The clonotype comes from a woman between 18 and 30 years old who had been exposed to COVID-19. J is TRBJ1-1 and V is TRBV5-1, with D possibly TRBD1 on 6 matching bases. What was sequenced was PBMCs or T cells enriched from blood (not recorded which). This CDR3 is CASSWTENTEAFF. The CDR3 DNA sequence: TGCGCCAGCAGCTGGACAGAGAACACTGAAGCTTTCTTT.